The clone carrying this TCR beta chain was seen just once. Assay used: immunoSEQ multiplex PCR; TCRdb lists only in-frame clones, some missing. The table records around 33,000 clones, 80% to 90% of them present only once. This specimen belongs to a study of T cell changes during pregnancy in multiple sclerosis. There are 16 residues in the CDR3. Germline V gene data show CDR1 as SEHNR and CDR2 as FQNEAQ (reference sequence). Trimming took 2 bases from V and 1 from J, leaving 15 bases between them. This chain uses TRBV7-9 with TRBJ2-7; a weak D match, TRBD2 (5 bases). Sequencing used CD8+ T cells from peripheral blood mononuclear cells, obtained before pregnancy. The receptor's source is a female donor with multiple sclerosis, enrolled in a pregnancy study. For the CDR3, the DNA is TGTGCCAGCAGCTTATTCGGGGTGGCCGAATCCTACGAGCAGTACTTC. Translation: CASSLFGVAESYEQYF.